Listed here is a single T cell receptor (beta chain). Its specificity is unknown. The data were produced by immunoSEQ multiplex PCR, yet TCRdb's version contains in-frame clones alone and is incomplete. The data show tens of thousands of clones, around 87% seen once. The data originate from a study of radiotherapy plus CTLA-4 blockade in lung cancer. Study-level points and caveats: An expansion of tumor-derived TCR clones occurred in blood after radiotherapy plus ipilimumab.

This sequence was found in a human donor with non-small cell lung cancer that progressed on radiotherapy plus ipilimumab. Sequencing used peripheral blood, obtained from a patient treated with radiotherapy plus ipilimumab.

The CDR3 sequence: CASSLGGRDEKLFF. Here the CDR3 DNA reads TGTGCCAGCAGCTTAGGGGGACGGGATGAAAAACTGTTTTTT. J is TRBJ1-4 and V is TRBV7-6; a possible D gene is TRBD1 (5 bases). This CDR3 comprises 14 residues. With 1 base removed from V and 6 bases from J, the gap between germline ends came to 9 bases. Germline lookup yields CDR1 SGHVS and CDR2 FNYEAQ.